These 21 T cell receptor beta chains were sequenced from one sample in a study of PD-1 blockade in classical Hodgkin lymphoma (TCRdb year 2020). Libraries were constructed by the immunoSEQ multiplex PCR assay. TCRdb limited this immuneACCESS table to in-frame rearrangements with V and J called. A share of clones is missing; checked studies link under half to unresolved V genes, and the rest is unexplained. In all, the sample holds more than 140,000 clones, and 78% of those were seen once. The ten largest account for about 9.3% of the sample. The time point tag for this specimen amounts to: cycle 2 day 1 (C2D1) of nivolumab. Every trial patient had relapsed after autologous stem cell transplantation, and cohorts A, B and C differed in prior brentuximab vedotin exposure. The sample consisted of peripheral blood mononuclear cells (PBMCs), taken before the second cycle of nivolumab. The receptors come from a human donor with classical Hodgkin lymphoma.

This clone was detected once. This chain links TRBV6-1 with TRBJ1-5; D remains unclear. Germline V lookup: CDR1 MNHNS, CDR2 SASEGT. Trimming took off 8 bases at V and 7 bases at J, with 18 bases between the two ends. CDR3 length: 14 amino acids. The CDR3: CASSRPQIGQPQHF. The CDR3, as DNA: TGTGCCAGCTCCCGGCCTCAAATAGGGCAGCCCCAGCATTTT.

The rearrangement links TRBV7-6 to TRBJ2-7; the D gene is possibly TRBD2 (6 bases). Germline V lookup: CDR1 SGHVS, CDR2 FNYEAQ. V gave up 5 bases and J gave up 0 bases, with 14 bases separating them. The CDR3 runs 15 residues. CDR3 residues: CASSPGGGRSYEQYF. The CDR3 DNA sequence: TGTGCCAGCAGCCCCGGGGGAGGCCGCTCCTACGAGCAGTACTTC.

Remarks on this clone: Sequence at one end of the junction differs from germline and may be a read error. The V and J genes are TRBV19 and TRBJ2-1, with 8 bases lining up with TRBD1. Germline lookup yields CDR1 LNHDA and CDR2 SQIVND (reference sequence). The CDR3 totals 15 residues. The CDR3 is CASSIDRGLSNEQFF. The CDR3 coding sequence is TGTGCCAGTAGCATAGACAGGGGTTTATCTAATGAGCAGTTCTTC.

This clone appeared a few times. This chain connects TRBV10-3 to TRBJ1-3; D unresolved. V was shortened by 1 base and J by 0 bases, with 7 bases between the two germline ends. This CDR3 is built from 15 residues. Germline V lookup: CDR1 ENHRY, CDR2 SYGVKD. The CDR3 sequence is CAISEWAGSGNTIYF. Written as DNA, the CDR3 is TGTGCCATCAGTGAGTGGGCGGGCTCTGGAAACACCATATATTTT.

V and J are TRBV29-1 and TRBJ1-5; D gene ambiguous. This CDR3 region has 14 residues. The germline gives CDR1 SQVTM, CDR2 ANQGSEA. V gave up 4 bases and J gave up 4 bases, with 14 bases separating them. As DNA, the CDR3 is TGCAGCGTTGGACTGGCTGGTCGGAATCAGCCCCAGCATTTT. Its translation is CSVGLAGRNQPQHF.

The chain has TRBV6-1 and TRBJ1-5; possible D gene TRBD1, 5 bases. The CDR3 runs 15 residues. Germline assignment: CDR1 MNHNS and CDR2 SASEGT. The germline V and J ends were trimmed by 2 bases and 2 bases, with 10 bases remaining between them. The CDR3 DNA sequence: TGTGCCAGCAGTGAACCAGGGAACGGCAATCAGCCCCAGCATTTT. Translated: CASSEPGNGNQPQHF.

The chain links TRBV6-5 to TRBJ1-5, with D hard to call. The CDR3 is made up of 13 amino acids. V lost 6 bases to trimming and J lost 5 bases, with 11 bases between them. CDR1 MNHEY and CDR2 SVGAGI come from the germline V gene. The CDR3 region is CASRLLKDQPQHF. The CDR3 coding sequence is TGTGCCAGCAGACTTCTAAAGGATCAGCCCCAGCATTTT.

This CDR3 reads CAWSPVKAWADTQYF. In DNA, the CDR3 is TGTGCCTGGAGCCCTGTTAAGGCTTGGGCAGATACGCAGTATTTT. The rearrangement joins TRBV30 to TRBJ2-3; D gene unclear. The CDR3 sequence is 15 residues long. Trimming left V 3 bases short and J 4 bases short, with 17 bases between. Germline V lookup: CDR1 GTSNPN, CDR2 SVGIG (reference sequence). The full variable domain, in which reference TRBV30 and TRBJ2-3 provide the parts outside the CDR3, is SQTIHQWPATLVQPVGSPLSLECTVEGTSNPNLYWYRQAAGRGLQLLFYSVGIGQISSEVPQNLSASRPQDRQFILSSKKLLLSDSGFYLCAWSPVKAWADTQYFGPGTRLTVL.

The CDR3 protein is CASGKRGSNTGELFF. The CDR3 DNA reads as TGTGCTAGTGGGAAGCGGGGGTCGAACACCGGGGAGCTGTTTTTT. This chain links TRBV12-5 with TRBJ2-2, with 8 bases matching TRBD2. V shed 6 bases, J shed 0 bases, and the junction held 3 bases outside the gene matches. In germline, CDR1 is LGHNT, CDR2 FRNRAP. The CDR3 runs 15 residues.

This chain joins TRBV28 and TRBJ2-5; D is uncertain. Germline assignment: CDR1 MDHEN and CDR2 SYDVKM. Deletions cut 2 bases from V and 4 bases from J, with 11 bases between. The CDR3 has 14 amino acids. The CDR3 region is CASSLLTELETQYF. The CDR3 DNA sequence: TGTGCCAGCAGTTTACTCACGGAATTAGAGACCCAGTACTTC.

The chain carries TRBV2 and TRBJ2-3; D gene unclear. V lost 1 base and J lost 4, with 15 bases in between. CDR3 size: 16 residues. CDR1 SNHLY and CDR2 FYNNEI come from the germline V gene. In DNA, the CDR3 is TGTGCCAGCAGTGAAGAGGCTCTCCCCGGAGCAGATACGCAGTATTTT. Encoded protein: CASSEEALPGADTQYF.

CDR3 loop: CASSLERGRPNYGYTF. The CDR3 DNA reads TGTGCCAGCAGCCTCGAGAGGGGGAGACCTAACTATGGCTACACCTTC. The chain combines TRBV13 with TRBJ1-2; D may be TRBD1 (6 bases). Trimming removed 5 bases from V and 0 bases from J, with 16 bases in between. The CDR3 runs 16 residues. Germline V gives CDR1 PRHDT, CDR2 FYEKMQ (reference sequence).

V and J are TRBV9 and TRBJ2-7; TRBD2 is a possible D gene (6 bases). CDR1 SGDLS and CDR2 YYNGEE come from the germline V gene. V was shortened by 0 bases and J by 5 bases, with 12 bases between the two germline ends. The CDR3 has 14 residues. CDR3 nucleotides: TGTGCCAGCAGCGTAGCTTTGGAGGGGAACGAGCAGTACTTC. Translation gives CASSVALEGNEQYF.

The chain links TRBV19 to TRBJ2-2; unclear D gene. Trimming removed 3 bases from V and 7 bases from J, with 9 bases in between. The CDR3 totals 13 residues. Per germline, CDR1 LNHDA and CDR2 SQIVND (reference sequence). CDR3 residues: CASSIKGYGELFF. Here the CDR3 DNA reads TGTGCCAGTAGTATTAAGGGTTACGGGGAGCTGTTTTTT. Based on the CDR3 plus reference TRBV19 and TRBJ2-2, the full variable domain is DGGITQSPKYLFRKEGQNVTLSCEQNLNHDAMYWYRQDPGQGLRLIYYSQIVNDFQKGDIAEGYSVSREKKESFPLTVTSAQKNPTAFYLCASSIKGYGELFFGEGSRLTVL.

This chain connects TRBV11-2 to TRBJ1-2; D unclear. The length of the CDR3 is 12 residues. Trimming stripped 3 bases from V and 8 bases from J, with 10 bases between. Per the germline V gene, CDR1 is SGHAT and CDR2 is FQNNGV. The chain's CDR3 is CASSFDKDGYTF. CDR3 DNA sequence: TGTGCCAGCAGCTTCGACAAGGACGGCTACACCTTC.

This clone is a singleton in its sample. This chain connects TRBV5-5 to TRBJ1-2; the D is unclear. Trimming stripped 0 bases from V and 2 bases from J, with 8 bases between. The CDR3 covers 14 residues. Germline V lookup: CDR1 SGHKS, CDR2 YYEKEE (reference sequence). The CDR3 loop reads CASSLDRTNYGYTF. As DNA, the CDR3 is TGTGCCAGCAGCTTGGATCGGACGAACTATGGCTACACCTTC. The full variable domain, rest sourced from reference TRBV5-5 and TRBJ1-2, is DAGVTQSPTHLIKTRGQQVTLRCSPISGHKSVSWYQQVLGQGPQFIFQYYEKEERGRGNFPDRFSARQFPNYSSELNVNALLLGDSALYLCASSLDRTNYGYTFGSGTRLTVV.

The chain uses TRBV28 and TRBJ1-2; D is possibly TRBD1 (5 bases). V was clipped by 5 bases and J by 4 bases, with 14 bases between them. CDR1 and CDR2 (germline): MDHEN, SYDVKM. The CDR3 consists of 14 residues. CDR3 loop: CASSPPWGVYGYTF. CDR3 coding DNA: TGTGCCAGCAGTCCTCCGTGGGGGGTCTATGGCTACACCTTC.

The chain has TRBV7-9 and TRBJ1-5, with a weak D call TRBD1 (6 bases). V was trimmed by 5 bases and J by 7 bases, leaving 15 bases between them. CDR1 and CDR2 (germline): SEHNR, FQNEAQ (reference sequence). The CDR3 runs to 14 residues. For the CDR3, the DNA is TGTGCCAGCAGCCGGGACATACCGGAGCAGCCCCAGCATTTT. Its protein product is CASSRDIPEQPQHF.

The chain employs TRBV5-5 and TRBJ2-1; the match to TRBD1 covers 9 bases. Trimming at V came to 5 bases and at J to 4 bases, leaving 10 bases not matched to a gene. The CDR3 loop spans 16 amino acids. CDR1 and CDR2 (germline): SGHKS, YYEKEE (reference sequence). The CDR3 region has the DNA TGTGCCAGCAGTACACAGGGGGCAAGTTTTTACAATGAGCAGTTCTTC. This translates into CASSTQGASFYNEQFF. Full variable domain (missing parts from reference TRBV5-5 and TRBJ2-1): DAGVTQSPTHLIKTRGQQVTLRCSPISGHKSVSWYQQVLGQGPQFIFQYYEKEERGRGNFPDRFSARQFPNYSSELNVNALLLGDSALYLCASSTQGASFYNEQFFGPGTRLTVL.

This clone was picked up many times. V is TRBV6-5 and J is TRBJ2-7; 12 positions agree with TRBD2. Germline-derived CDR1 and CDR2 are MNHEY and SVGAGI. V was pared by 6 bases and J by 1 base, with 1 base of the junction left unmatched. CDR3 length equals 14 residues. This chain's CDR3 is CASRTSGGSYEQYF. The CDR3 nucleotides are TGTGCCAGCAGGACTAGCGGGGGATCCTACGAGCAGTACTTC.

This chain links TRBV5-1 with TRBJ2-7; D is possibly TRBD1 (6 bases). This CDR3 is built from 13 residues. V lost 2 bases and J 5 bases, leaving 11 bases between the germline ends. Germline CDR1 SGHRS, CDR2 YFSETQ. CDR3 in amino acids: CASSFMDSDEQYF. Here the CDR3 DNA reads TGCGCCAGCAGCTTTATGGACAGCGACGAGCAGTACTTC.